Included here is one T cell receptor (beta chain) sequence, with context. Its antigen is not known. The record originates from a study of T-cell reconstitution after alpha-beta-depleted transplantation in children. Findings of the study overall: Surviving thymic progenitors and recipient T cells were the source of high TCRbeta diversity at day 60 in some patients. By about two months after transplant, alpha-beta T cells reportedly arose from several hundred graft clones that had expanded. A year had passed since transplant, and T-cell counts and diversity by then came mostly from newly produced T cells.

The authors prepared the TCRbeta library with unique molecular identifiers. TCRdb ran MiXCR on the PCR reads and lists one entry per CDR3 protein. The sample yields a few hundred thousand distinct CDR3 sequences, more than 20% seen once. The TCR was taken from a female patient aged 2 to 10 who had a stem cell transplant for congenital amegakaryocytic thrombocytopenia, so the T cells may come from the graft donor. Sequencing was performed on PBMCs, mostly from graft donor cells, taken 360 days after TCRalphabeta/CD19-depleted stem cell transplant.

The CDR3 sequence: CASRGGLGAHLTDTQYF. CDR3 sequence (DNA): TGTGCCAGCAGGGGCGGACTGGGCGCCCACCTCACAGATACGCAGTATTTT. The V gene is TRBV6-1, the J gene TRBJ2-3; a possible D gene is TRBD2 (5 bases). CDR1 is MNHNS and CDR2 is SASEGT in the germline V gene. The CDR3 length is 17 residues. The V and J ends lost 6 bases and 2 bases respectively, with 21 bases between them.